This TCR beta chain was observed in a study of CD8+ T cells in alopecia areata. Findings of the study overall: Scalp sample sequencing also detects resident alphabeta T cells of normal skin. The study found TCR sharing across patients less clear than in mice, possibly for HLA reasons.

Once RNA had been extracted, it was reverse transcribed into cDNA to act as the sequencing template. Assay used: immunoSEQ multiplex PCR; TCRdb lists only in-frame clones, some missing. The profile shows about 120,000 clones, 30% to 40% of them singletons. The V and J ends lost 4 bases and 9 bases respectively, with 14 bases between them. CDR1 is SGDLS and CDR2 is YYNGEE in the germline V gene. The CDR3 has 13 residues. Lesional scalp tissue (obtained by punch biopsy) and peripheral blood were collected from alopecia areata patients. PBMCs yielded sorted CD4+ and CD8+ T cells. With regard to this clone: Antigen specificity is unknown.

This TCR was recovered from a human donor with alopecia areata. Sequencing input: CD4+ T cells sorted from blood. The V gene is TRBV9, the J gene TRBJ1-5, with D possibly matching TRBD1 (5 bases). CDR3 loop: CASSMGPDGPQHF. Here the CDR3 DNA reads TGTGCCAGCAGCATGGGACCCGACGGGCCCCAGCATTTT.